The 22 T cell receptor beta chains below all came from one sample that was sequenced in a study of identical twins. Using its own MiXCR run on the 5' RACE reads, TCRdb lists one record per CDR3 protein. The sample consists of 150,000 or so distinct CDR3 sequences, roughly 3.5% of them appearing once. Material for sequencing was memory T cells sorted from blood. These receptors all stem from a man younger than 35 in good health.

As for this clonotype: The germline gene is not matched at one end of the junction; a read error may be the cause. The V gene is TRBV11-3, the J gene TRBJ2-5; TRBD1 matches 11 bases. Looked up from germline, CDR1 is SGHNT and CDR2 is YENEEA. This CDR3 contains 14 residues. CDR3 sequence (DNA): TGTGCCAGCAGCCCGGGACAGGGGGAAGAGACGCAGTACTTC. It is translated as CASSPGQGEETQYF. Complete variable domain (other parts from reference TRBV11-3 and TRBJ2-5): EAGVVQSPRYKIIEKKQPVAFWCNPISGHNTLYWYLQNLGQGPELLIRYENEEAVDDSQLPKDRFSAERLKGVDSTLKIQPAELGDSAVYLCASSPGQGEETQYFGPGTRLLVL.

This clonotype was detected ten times or more. The chain carries TRBV7-9 and TRBJ1-4; maybe TRBD1 (5 bases). The ends were cut back, 5 bases at V and 8 bases at J, with 18 bases in the middle. The CDR3 covers 15 residues. From germline, CDR1 is SEHNR and CDR2 FQNEAQ (reference sequence). The CDR3 DNA reads TGTGCCAGCAGCCCAGACGGCCCCGGGGGGGAAAAACTGTTTTTT. Residues: CASSPDGPGGEKLFF.

At least ten counts were recorded for this clonotype. The chain employs TRBV11-2 and TRBJ1-4; weak D call: TRBD1 (5 bases). The CDR3 runs 16 residues. With 5 bases removed from V and 8 bases from J, the gap between germline ends came to 21 bases. The germline CDR1 and CDR2 sequences are SGHAT and FQNNGV. The CDR3 nucleotides are TGTGCCAGCAGCCCATTGGGGGGGAGAGGAAAAGAAAAACTGTTTTTT. As protein: CASSPLGGRGKEKLFF.

This clonotype was observed at least ten times. This rearrangement joins TRBV16 to TRBJ1-1; D is unclear. Germline CDR1 and CDR2: KGHSY and FQNENV. With 1 base removed from V and 1 base from J, the gap between germline ends came to 4 bases. The CDR3 runs to 13 residues. CDR3: CASSQLTNTEAFF. The CDR3 DNA follows: TGTGCCAGCAGCCAATTGACGAACACTGAAGCTTTCTTT.

This clonotype appeared many times. This sequence joins TRBV10-3 and TRBJ2-7, with 10 bases aligning to TRBD2. Per the germline V gene, CDR1 is ENHRY and CDR2 is SYGVKD. V was clipped by 4 bases and J by 2 bases; unmatched bases: 2. This CDR3 is 14 amino acids long. The CDR3 nucleotides are TGTGCCATCAGTGGGACTAGCGGCACCTACGAGCAGTACTTC. It translates to CAISGTSGTYEQYF.

This clonotype appeared many times. The chain is built from TRBV20-1 and TRBJ2-1, with 9 bases matching TRBD2. The CDR3 contains 17 residues. Germline values: CDR1 DFQATT, CDR2 SNEGSKA (reference sequence). The junction had 14 bases not matched to a gene; V was cut back by 1 base and J by 7 bases. CDR3: CSARVFAGGPLGNEQFF. CDR3 nucleotide sequence: TGCAGTGCTAGAGTCTTTGCGGGAGGGCCCCTGGGGAATGAGCAGTTCTTC.

This clonotype was recorded many times. The chain recombines TRBV4-2 with TRBJ2-3, with D tentatively TRBD2 (5 bases). Per the germline V gene, CDR1 is LGHNA and CDR2 is YNFKEQ. V shed 4 bases and J shed 3 bases, with 11 bases lying between them. The CDR3 sequence is 14 residues long. The CDR3 nucleotides read TGTGCCAGCAGCCCGAGCGGAAAAACAGATACGCAGTATTTT. It is translated as CASSPSGKTDTQYF.

There are many counts of this clonotype. The chain links TRBV20-1 to TRBJ1-1, with unresolved D. Germline V CDR1 and CDR2: DFQATT, SNEGSKA (reference sequence). The CDR3 length is 14 residues. V was clipped by 1 base and J by 0 bases, with 9 bases between them. Here the CDR3 DNA reads TGCAGTGCTAGAGTAGACGGAATGAACACTGAAGCTTTCTTT. It translates to CSARVDGMNTEAFF.

V usage is TRBV11-2 and J usage is TRBJ2-1; tentatively, D is TRBD1 or TRBD2 (5 bases each). V was cut by 1 base and J by 1 base, with 17 bases left in between. CDR3 length: 18 residues. CDR1 SGHAT and CDR2 FQNNGV come from the germline V gene. As DNA, the CDR3 is TGTGCCAGCAGCTTAGGTGGCGGCACGGGACGGTCCTACAATGAGCAGTTCTTC. It translates to CASSLGGGTGRSYNEQFF.

This clonotype was detected many times. The chain has TRBV12-3 or TRBV12-4 and TRBJ2-1; D remains ambiguous. V dropped 2 bases and J dropped 11 bases, with 7 bases sitting between them. The CDR3 runs 11 residues. The CDR3 region is CASSLLQQQFF. The CDR3 region has the DNA TGTGCCAGCAGTTTACTGCAGCAGCAGTTCTTC.

This clonotype has ten or more counts. V and J are TRBV12-3 or TRBV12-4 and TRBJ1-5; D remains ambiguous. The length of the CDR3 is 15 residues. Trimming shortened V by 1 base and J by 1 base, and 8 bases separated the two germline ends. CDR3 bases: TGTGCCAGCAGTTTAGTGGGTGGGAGCAATCAGCCCCAGCATTTT. This codes for CASSLVGGSNQPQHF.

This clonotype was recorded many times. This rearrangement joins TRBV28 to TRBJ1-3; D ambiguous. Trimming cost V 6 bases and J 0 bases, with 9 bases left between them. This CDR3 is 14 amino acids long. Germline V CDR1 and CDR2: MDHEN, SYDVKM. CDR3 sequence (DNA): TGTGCCAGCAGCCGTCTTAGCTCTGGAAACACCATATATTTT. It encodes CASSRLSSGNTIYF.

Turning to this clonotype: This may arise from a read error, as a much more abundant clone is one base away. The DNA for the CDR3 is TGCGCCAGCAGCTTGGGCGGCGGGACAGCCCAAAAGACCCAGTACTTC. Translated: CASSLGGGTAQKTQYF. The rearrangement joins TRBV5-1 to TRBJ2-5, with a possible D match to TRBD1 (7 bases). Germline loops: CDR1 SGHRS, CDR2 YFSETQ. There are 16 residues in the CDR3.

The chain joins TRBV4-1 to TRBJ2-1, with a weak D call TRBD2 (7 bases). Trimming cost V 1 base and J 9 bases, with 19 bases left between them. The CDR3 covers 16 residues. CDR1 and CDR2 (germline): MGHRA, YSYEKL. In nucleotides, the CDR3 is TGCGCCAGCAGCCAAGCGTCTACGGGGGGCTCTTTTGAGCAGTTCTTC. It specifies CASSQASTGGSFEQFF.

This clonotype showed up many times. The V gene is TRBV7-9, the J gene TRBJ1-2; D gene ambiguous. CDR1 and CDR2 (germline): SEHNR, FQNEAQ (reference sequence). The CDR3 contains 12 residues. V was cut by 2 bases and J by 2 bases, with 3 bases left in between. The DNA of the CDR3 is TGTGCCAGCAGCTTACAGAACTATGGCTACACCTTC. Translation: CASSLQNYGYTF.

This clonotype was observed at least ten times. The chain recombines TRBV20-1 with TRBJ2-4, with 9 bases matching TRBD2. Germline CDR1 is DFQATT and CDR2 is SNEGSKA (reference sequence). CDR3 size: 18 residues. V lost 2 bases and J lost 2; bases outside the gene matches: 13. Written as DNA, the CDR3 is TGCAGTGCTAGAAAGGGACTAGCCCGGGAGCCGTCCAAAAACATTCAGTACTTC. Protein sequence: CSARKGLAREPSKNIQYF.

This clonotype was recorded at least ten times. The V and J genes are TRBV12-3 or TRBV12-4 and TRBJ2-2; perhaps TRBD1 as D (5 bases). This CDR3 has 16 residues. Trimming took off 6 bases at V and 4 bases at J, with 18 bases between the two ends. CDR3 amino acids: CASSPWQGISTGELFF. CDR3 sequence (DNA): TGTGCCAGCAGCCCCTGGCAGGGTATAAGCACCGGGGAGCTGTTTTTT.

This clonotype was seen ten or more times. The genes are TRBV11-2 and TRBJ2-3; no clear D. The germline gives CDR1 SGHAT, CDR2 FQNNGV. The V end lost 1 base, the J end lost 1 base, and 12 bases lay between the germline ends. The CDR3 is 16 amino acids. The CDR3 spells CASSLVLGYGTDTQYF. The DNA for the CDR3 is TGTGCCAGCAGCTTAGTCCTCGGGTATGGCACAGATACGCAGTATTTT.

This clonotype was observed many times. This sequence joins TRBV20-1 and TRBJ1-6, with TRBD1 as a possible D gene (5 bases). Trimming took off 6 bases at V and 5 bases at J, with 11 bases between the two ends. This CDR3 is 13 amino acids long. Germline CDR1 and CDR2: DFQATT and SNEGSKA (reference sequence). The CDR3 DNA is TGCAGTGCCCGGACACCTGATAATTCACCCCTCCACTTT. Translated: CSARTPDNSPLHF.

In this sample, this clonotype turned up many times. The chain carries TRBV24-1 and TRBJ1-5; D call uncertain. Germline V gene data show CDR1 as KGHDR and CDR2 as SFDVKD. Trimming took off 0 bases at V and 5 bases at J, with 7 bases between the two ends. The CDR3 has 14 amino acids. CDR3 bases: TGTGCCACCAGTGATTTGTGGACCGATCAGCCCCAGCATTTT. It codes for CATSDLWTDQPQHF.

The sample holds many counts of this clonotype. This rearrangement joins TRBV25-1 to TRBJ2-1; weak D call: TRBD2 (6 bases). The V and J ends lost 3 bases and 1 base respectively, with 13 bases between them. The CDR3 is made up of 16 amino acids. The germline V gene encodes CDR1 MGHDK and CDR2 SYGVNS. The CDR3 DNA reads TGTGCCAGCAGTGATGGAGGGAGTCGATCCTACAATGAGCAGTTCTTC. Encoded protein: CASSDGGSRSYNEQFF.

The V and J genes are TRBV30 and TRBJ2-7, with 8 positions matching TRBD1. Per the germline V gene, CDR1 is GTSNPN and CDR2 is SVGIG (reference sequence). This CDR3 is built from 15 residues. V lost 0 bases and J lost 3; bases outside the gene matches: 7. CDR3 DNA sequence: TGTGCCTGGAGTGTACTGAGACAGGGGATCTACGAGCAGTACTTC. This encodes CAWSVLRQGIYEQYF.